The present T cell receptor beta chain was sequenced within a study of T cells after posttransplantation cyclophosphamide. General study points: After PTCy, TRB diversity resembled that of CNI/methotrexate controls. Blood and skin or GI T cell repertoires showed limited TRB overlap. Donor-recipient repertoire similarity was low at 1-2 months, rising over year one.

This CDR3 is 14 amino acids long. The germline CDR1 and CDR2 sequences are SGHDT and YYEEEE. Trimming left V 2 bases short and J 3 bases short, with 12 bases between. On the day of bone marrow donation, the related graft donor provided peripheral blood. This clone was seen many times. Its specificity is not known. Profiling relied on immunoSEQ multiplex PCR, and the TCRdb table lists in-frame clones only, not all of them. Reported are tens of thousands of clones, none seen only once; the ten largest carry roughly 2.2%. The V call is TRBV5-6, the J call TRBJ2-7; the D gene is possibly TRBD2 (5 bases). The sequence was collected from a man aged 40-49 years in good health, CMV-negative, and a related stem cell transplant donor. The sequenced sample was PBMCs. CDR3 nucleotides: TGTGCCAGCAGCTTAGGACTTCTTCTCTACGAGCAGTACTTC. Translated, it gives CASSLGLLLYEQYF. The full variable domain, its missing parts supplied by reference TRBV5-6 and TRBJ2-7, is DAGVTQSPTHLIKTRGQQVTLRCSPKSGHDTVSWYQQALGQGPQFIFQYYEEEERQRGNFPDRFSGHQFPNYSSELNVNALLLGDSALYLCASSLGLLLYEQYFGPGTRLTVT.